Shown below are 30 T cell receptor beta chains from a single sample sequenced in a study of CD8+ T cells in alopecia areata. Extracted from the samples, RNA was reverse transcribed into cDNA to serve as the sequencing template. Libraries were prepared by immunoSEQ multiplex PCR; TCRdb keeps only in-frame clonotypes and omits some of them. The table shows about 130,000 clones, with less than 70% occurring only once. Treatment given: oral pan-JAK inhibitor, 5-10 mg twice daily. Sequenced here: CD8+ T cells sorted from blood, sampled at week 4, from a patient treated with tofacitinib. The receptor source for this set is a human donor with alopecia areata.

The V gene is TRBV4-1, the J gene TRBJ2-3; D uncertain. The CDR3 length is 14 residues. Germline CDR1 is MGHRA and CDR2 is YSYEKL. V lost 4 bases to trimming and J lost 2 bases, with 10 bases between them. CDR3 DNA sequence: TGCGCCAGCAGCCCTCGCGGCATCACAGATACGCAGTATTTT. As protein: CASSPRGITDTQYF.

J is TRBJ2-1 and V is TRBV9, with 10 bases matching TRBD2. The V and J ends lost 3 bases and 4 bases, in that order; junction bases with no gene match: 1. CDR1 is SGDLS, CDR2 YYNGEE, per germline. CDR3 length: 14 amino acids. CDR3 protein: CASSASGGYNEQFF. CDR3 bases: TGTGCCAGCAGCGCTAGCGGGGGTTACAATGAGCAGTTCTTC.

The chain couples TRBV14 to TRBJ2-3; 10 bases fit TRBD1. This CDR3 contains 17 residues. Germline CDR1 is SGHDN and CDR2 is FVKESK. Trimming removed 2 bases from V and 3 bases from J; junction bases left unmatched: 8. The CDR3 loop reads CASSQNPGTGETDTQYF. For the CDR3, the DNA is TGTGCCAGCAGCCAAAATCCGGGGACAGGGGAGACAGATACGCAGTATTTT. Based on the CDR3 plus reference TRBV14 and TRBJ2-3, the full variable domain is EAGVTQFPSHSVIEKGQTVTLRCDPISGHDNLYWYRRVMGKEIKFLLHFVKESKQDESGMPNNRFLAERTGGTYSTLKVQPAELEDSGVYFCASSQNPGTGETDTQYFGPGTRLTVL.

The chain uses TRBV6-5 and TRBJ2-7; D is unclear. This CDR3 comprises 13 residues. V shed 5 bases and J shed 1 base, with 9 bases lying between them. CDR1 is MNHEY and CDR2 is SVGAGI in the germline V gene. CDR3 coding DNA: TGTGCCAGCAGTAATACCGAGTCCTACGAGCAGTACTTC. It is translated as CASSNTESYEQYF.

V and J are TRBV9 and TRBJ2-7; 7 bases match TRBD1. Germline lookup yields CDR1 SGDLS and CDR2 YYNGEE. With V trimmed by 3 bases and J by 2 bases, 5 bases remained unmatched. This CDR3 is built from 14 residues. The CDR3 DNA reads TGTGCCAGCAGCGACGGGACAGAAACCTACGAGCAGTACTTC. Residues: CASSDGTETYEQYF.

The chain recombines TRBV5-1 with TRBJ1-1; D unclear. Germline V gives CDR1 SGHRS, CDR2 YFSETQ. The ends were cut back, 1 base at V and 3 bases at J, with 13 bases in the middle. The CDR3 extends over 15 amino acids. The CDR3 DNA sequence: TGCGCCAGCAGCTTGCGATGGACGGGAGACACTGAAGCTTTCTTT. It translates to CASSLRWTGDTEAFF.

This chain uses TRBV29-1 with TRBJ2-5; TRBD2 aligns across 9 bases. V dropped 4 bases and J dropped 5; count of bases not matched to a gene: 8. The CDR3 has 14 amino acids. From germline, CDR1 is SQVTM and CDR2 ANQGSEA. The CDR3 loop is CSVGFGGGGETQYF. CDR3 nucleotides: TGCAGCGTTGGGTTTGGCGGGGGGGGTGAGACCCAGTACTTC.

V and J are TRBV27 and TRBJ2-5; D might be TRBD2 (6 bases). Germline assignment: CDR1 MNHEY and CDR2 SMNVEV (reference sequence). Trimming stripped 0 bases from V and 11 bases from J, with 13 bases between. CDR3 length equals 13 residues. CDR3 bases: TGTGCCAGCAGTTTATCCGGACCGGGGGAGCAGTACTTC. It translates to CASSLSGPGEQYF.

This chain connects TRBV4-1 to TRBJ2-3; D ambiguous. The CDR3 extends over 14 amino acids. Germline V lookup: CDR1 MGHRA, CDR2 YSYEKL. Trimming cost V 7 bases and J 2 bases, with 13 bases left between them. CDR3 DNA: TGCGCCAGCAAGTTGAGGATCCTCACAGATACGCAGTATTTT. Amino acids: CASKLRILTDTQYF.

This chain uses TRBV7-9 with TRBJ2-5; TRBD2 matches at 7 bases. This CDR3 is 12 amino acids long. J lost 0 bases, V lost 11 bases, and 3 bases had no gene match. Germline CDR1 SEHNR, CDR2 FQNEAQ (reference sequence). CDR3 sequence reads: CAWGGYQETQYF. The DNA for the CDR3 is TGTGCCTGGGGGGGTTACCAAGAGACCCAGTACTTC.

J is TRBJ1-2 and V is TRBV2; perhaps TRBD1 as D (5 bases). The V end was cut by 0 bases, the J end by 5 bases, with 13 bases between. The germline V gene has CDR1 SNHLY and CDR2 FYNNEI. This CDR3 is 15 amino acids long. Here the CDR3 reads CASSEAQQDIYGYTF. The CDR3 DNA follows: TGTGCCAGCAGTGAAGCCCAACAGGATATATATGGCTACACCTTC.

The rearrangement links TRBV2 to TRBJ2-7; tentatively, D is TRBD1 (6 bases). Germline assignment: CDR1 SNHLY and CDR2 FYNNEI. Trimming stripped 6 bases from V and 2 bases from J, with 17 bases between. The CDR3 is 15 amino acids. CDR3 region: CASRADMGDTYEQYF. The CDR3 DNA reads TGTGCCAGCAGAGCCGACATGGGGGACACCTACGAGCAGTACTTC.

The genes are TRBV5-6 and TRBJ1-2; D is ambiguous. Germline V CDR1 and CDR2: SGHDT, YYEEEE. The CDR3 has 12 amino acids. Trimming took off 3 bases at V and 8 bases at J, with 11 bases between the two ends. CDR3 sequence reads: CASSSFLPGYTF. In DNA, the CDR3 is TGTGCCAGCAGCTCGTTCCTGCCCGGCTACACCTTC.

The gene calls are TRBV2 and TRBJ2-7; the D is unclear. There are 10 residues in the CDR3. CDR1 and CDR2 from the germline V gene are SNHLY and FYNNEI. V was cut by 6 bases and J by 4 bases, with 4 bases left in between. The CDR3 nucleotides are TGTGCCAGCAGGGGGTACGAGCAGTACTTC. It codes for CASRGYEQYF. The full variable domain, its missing parts supplied by reference TRBV2 and TRBJ2-7, is EPEVTQTPSHQVTQMGQEVILRCVPISNHLYFYWYRQILGQKVEFLVSFYNNEISEKSEIFDDQFSVERPDGSNFTLKIRSTKLEDSAMYFCASRGYEQYFGPGTRLTVT.

The genes are TRBV19 and TRBJ1-5; D remains unclear. The V and J ends lost 7 bases and 0 bases respectively, with 13 bases between them. This CDR3 contains 15 residues. Germline CDR1 LNHDA, CDR2 SQIVND (reference sequence). In nucleotides, the CDR3 is TGTGCCAGTACCGTATCGGGGTTTAGCAATCAGCCCCAGCATTTT. Its translation is CASTVSGFSNQPQHF.

V gene TRBV4-2 combines with J gene TRBJ1-5; possibly TRBD1 for D (5 bases). Germline V gene lookup returns CDR1 LGHNA and CDR2 YNFKEQ. The CDR3 has 17 residues. Trimming left V 3 bases short and J 2 bases short, with 17 bases between. In nucleotides, the CDR3 is TGTGCCAGCAGCCACCATCACATCGGGGGTGGCAATCAGCCCCAGCATTTT. Translation: CASSHHHIGGGNQPQHF.

This clone has a handful of counts. This sample includes further DNA sequences coding for the same CDR3. The chain uses TRBV27 and TRBJ2-6; no firm D call. This CDR3 is 14 amino acids long. V gave up 3 bases and J gave up 0 bases, with 3 bases separating them. Germline assignment: CDR1 MNHEY and CDR2 SMNVEV (reference sequence). CDR3 DNA: TGTGCCAGCAGTTTGTCCTCTGGGGCCAACGTCCTGACTTTC. This sequence encodes CASSLSSGANVLTF.

In its sample, this clone was seen a few times. The chain is built from TRBV6-5 and TRBJ2-2; TRBD1 aligns across 8 bases. Trimming took 5 bases from V and 5 from J; bases not matched to a gene: 7. Looked up from germline, CDR1 is MNHEY and CDR2 is SVGAGI. This CDR3 region has 15 residues. CDR3 sequence reads: CASSGTGGWTGELFF. As DNA, the CDR3 is TGTGCCAGCAGTGGTACAGGGGGATGGACCGGGGAGCTGTTTTTT.

This clone came up once. J is TRBJ2-7 and V is TRBV9; TRBD2 is a possible D gene (6 bases). The CDR3 contains 14 residues. The V and J ends lost 3 bases and 4 bases respectively, with 14 bases between them. The germline CDR1 and CDR2 sequences are SGDLS and YYNGEE. CDR3 sequence (DNA): TGTGCCAGCAGCGAATATGGGCGGGGTTACGAGCAGTACTTC. It encodes CASSEYGRGYEQYF.

The chain combines TRBV2 with TRBJ1-3; the D gene is possibly TRBD1 (5 bases). The CDR3 covers 15 residues. V was cut by 1 base and J by 2 bases, with 9 bases left in between. CDR1 and CDR2 from the germline V gene are SNHLY and FYNNEI. The CDR3 sequence: CASSEVGEAGNTIYF. CDR3 nucleotides: TGTGCCAGCAGTGAAGTGGGGGAAGCTGGAAACACCATATATTTT.

CDR3 in DNA: TGTGCCAGCACCCACGAGCAGGGGGCGGACCAGTACTTC. It yields the protein CASTHEQGADQYF. The rearrangement uses TRBV11-2 and TRBJ2-5, with TRBD1 matching over 8 bases. The CDR3 extends over 13 amino acids. The J segment lost 10 bases and the V segment lost 7 bases, leaving 11 bases of the junction unmatched. CDR1 is SGHAT and CDR2 is FQNNGV in the germline V gene.

The rearrangement links TRBV20-1 to TRBJ2-3; D uncertain. Germline CDR1 DFQATT, CDR2 SNEGSKA (reference sequence). V was pared by 5 bases and J by 6 bases, with 9 bases between. This CDR3 spans 11 amino acids. This CDR3 reads CSASQEDTQYF. CDR3 nucleotide sequence: TGCAGTGCTTCGCAGGAGGATACGCAGTATTTT.

In the case of this clone: This sample also contains other DNA sequences that code for the same CDR3. The chain employs TRBV30 and TRBJ2-1; TRBD1 is a possible D gene (5 bases). The CDR3 loop spans 11 amino acids. V shed 1 base and J shed 7 bases, with 5 bases lying between them. Germline V gives CDR1 GTSNPN, CDR2 SVGIG (reference sequence). Here the CDR3 reads CAWSAGNEQFF. CDR3 sequence (DNA): TGTGCCTGGAGTGCAGGGAATGAGCAGTTCTTC. Complete variable domain (other parts from reference TRBV30 and TRBJ2-1): SQTIHQWPATLVQPVGSPLSLECTVEGTSNPNLYWYRQAAGRGLQLLFYSVGIGQISSEVPQNLSASRPQDRQFILSSKKLLLSDSGFYLCAWSAGNEQFFGPGTRLTVL.

The table lists this clone with a count of one. As DNA, the CDR3 is TGTGCCTACCGACAGGGTACCAATTCACCCCTCCACTTT. Protein sequence: CAYRQGTNSPLHF. The chain carries TRBV30 and TRBJ1-6; 7 bases line up with TRBD1. V dropped 7 bases and J dropped 7; count of bases not matched to a gene: 7. This CDR3 contains 13 residues. Per the germline V gene, CDR1 is GTSNPN and CDR2 is SVGIG (reference sequence).

J is TRBJ2-3 and V is TRBV27, with 7 positions matching TRBD1. The CDR3 runs to 13 residues. V shed 4 bases and J 4 bases; nucleotides not matched to a gene: 2. Germline-derived CDR1 and CDR2 are MNHEY and SMNVEV (reference sequence). The CDR3 region has the DNA TGTGCCAGCAGTTCTGACAGGGCAGATACGCAGTATTTT. Translation gives CASSSDRADTQYF.

This clone was counted a few times. The chain uses TRBV2 and TRBJ2-7, with D perhaps matching TRBD1 (6 bases). Germline CDR1 is SNHLY and CDR2 is FYNNEI. This CDR3 comprises 15 residues. Trimming took off 0 bases at V and 1 base at J, with 10 bases between the two ends. As DNA, the CDR3 is TGTGCCAGCAGTGAAGCGCCAGGGGTGTCCTACGAGCAGTACTTC. Residues: CASSEAPGVSYEQYF.

This clone appeared a few times. The chain carries TRBV15 and TRBJ2-7; no reliable D call. The CDR3 sequence is 12 residues long. The V end lost 3 bases, the J end lost 2 bases, and 5 bases lay between the germline ends. The germline CDR1 and CDR2 sequences are LNHNV and YYDKDF (reference sequence). The CDR3 reads CATSRVPYEQYF. The CDR3 DNA reads as TGTGCCACCAGCAGGGTTCCCTACGAGCAGTACTTC. Based on the CDR3 plus reference TRBV15 and TRBJ2-7, the full variable domain is DAMVIQNPRYQVTQFGKPVTLSCSQTLNHNVMYWYQQKSSQAPKLLFHYYDKDFNNEADTPDNFQSRRPNTSFCFLDIRSPGLGDTAMYLCATSRVPYEQYFGPGTRLTVT.

This CDR3 is CASSHSPGGSETQYF. The CDR3 bases are TGTGCCAGCAGTCATTCCCCTGGGGGGTCAGAGACCCAGTACTTC. The rearrangement joins TRBV7-9 to TRBJ2-5; TRBD2 is a possible D gene (6 bases). Germline values: CDR1 SEHNR, CDR2 FQNEAQ (reference sequence). The V gene lost 6 bases and the J gene lost 4 bases, with 18 bases spanning the gap. This CDR3 is 15 amino acids long.

This clone was picked up a small number of times. The chain uses TRBV9 and TRBJ1-2, with TRBD1 as a possible D gene (5 bases). CDR1 is SGDLS, CDR2 YYNGEE, per germline. V was cut by 3 bases and J by 4 bases, with 7 bases left in between. The CDR3 length is 12 residues. Here the CDR3 DNA reads TGTGCCAGCAGCGAGGGGCTCTATGGCTACACCTTC. Its translation: CASSEGLYGYTF.

V usage is TRBV20-1 and J usage is TRBJ2-7; D is unclear. Germline values: CDR1 DFQATT, CDR2 SNEGSKA (reference sequence). V lost 7 bases and J lost 6, with 10 bases in between. This CDR3 is built from 10 residues. The CDR3 sequence is CSVGPLEQYF. CDR3 DNA sequence: TGCAGTGTAGGGCCCCTCGAGCAGTACTTC.